This T cell receptor beta chain appears in the sequencing data of a study of a mutant IDH1 vaccine in newly diagnosed glioma. Study-wide background: Vaccination of patients was performed eight times, in weeks 1, 3, 5, 7, 11, 15, 19 and 23.

This clone appeared once. The antigen is not known. The data were produced by immunoSEQ multiplex PCR, yet TCRdb's version contains in-frame clones alone and is incomplete. The sample holds around 61,000 clones, around 89% seen once. The time point is: week 5, during vaccination. With topical imiquimod, each dose of the vaccine consisted of 300 ug of mutant IDH1 20-mer peptide. Donors had new WHO grade 3 or 4 IDH1-mutant, ATRX-lost astrocytomas. Regarding the study as a whole: Changes in the top peripheral T cell clonotypes seemingly had no bearing on pseudoprogression.

This clonotype was sampled from a woman aged 40 to 50 with glioma. Here the sequenced sample was PBMCs, taken from a glioma patient whose treatment included an IDH1 peptide vaccine.

The CDR3 bases are TGTGCCAGCAGCCCCGGGGGGAGCTACGAGCAGTACTTC. This translates into CASSPGGSYEQYF. The rearrangement links TRBV6-5 to TRBJ2-7; 7 nucleotides line up with TRBD2. There are 13 residues in the CDR3. Trimming took 6 bases from V and 3 from J; bases not matched to a gene: 5. CDR1 is MNHEY, CDR2 SVGAGI, per germline.